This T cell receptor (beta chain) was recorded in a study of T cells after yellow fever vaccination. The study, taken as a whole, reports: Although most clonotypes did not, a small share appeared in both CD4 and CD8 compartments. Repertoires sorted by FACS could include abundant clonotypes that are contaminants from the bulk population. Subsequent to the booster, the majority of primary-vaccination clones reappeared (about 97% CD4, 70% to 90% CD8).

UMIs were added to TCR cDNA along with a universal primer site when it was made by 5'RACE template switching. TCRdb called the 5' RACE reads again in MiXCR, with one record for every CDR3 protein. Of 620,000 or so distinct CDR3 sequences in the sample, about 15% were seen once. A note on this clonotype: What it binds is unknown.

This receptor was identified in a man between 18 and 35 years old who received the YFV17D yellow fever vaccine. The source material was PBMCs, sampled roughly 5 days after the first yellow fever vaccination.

The CDR3 sequence is CSASRTSGGETQYF. The CDR3 coding sequence is TGCAGCGCATCACGGACTAGCGGCGGGGAGACCCAGTACTTC. The V and J genes are TRBV29-1 and TRBJ2-5; 10 nucleotides agree with TRBD2. V shed 7 bases, J shed 5 bases, and the junction held 10 bases outside the gene matches. From germline, CDR1 is SQVTM and CDR2 ANQGSEA. This CDR3 has 14 amino acids.